Detailed here is one TCR beta chain. Antigen unknown. These data belong to a study of shared clonotypes between healthy human individuals. Study conclusions and caveats: Read depth was anticipated to influence clonotype sharing among donors.

As defined, naive CD8 cells were CD45RO-negative and positively selected for CCR7, with terminally differentiated effector memory CD45RA+ cells excluded. Original data processing: There were no quality scores in the junction-only immunoSEQ sequences, so filtering differed. Sequencing used immunoSEQ multiplex PCR; TCRdb keeps in-frame clones, though not all of them. The DNA gave D and trimming, while V, J and clone size come from that table. The table lists under 600,000 clones, roughly 98% of them singletons. From germline, CDR1 is LNHNV and CDR2 YYDKDF (reference sequence). This CDR3 has 15 residues. J lost 7 bases, V lost 0 bases, and 8 bases had no gene match.

Material for sequencing was naive CD8+ T cells sorted from blood. This clonotype originated in a man younger than 45 in good health. This sequence joins TRBV15 and TRBJ2-7; 8 nucleotides line up with TRBD1. CDR3 DNA: TGTGCCACCAGCAGAGAACGGCCAGGGGGCGATGAGCAGTACTTC. This gives the protein CATSRERPGGDEQYF.